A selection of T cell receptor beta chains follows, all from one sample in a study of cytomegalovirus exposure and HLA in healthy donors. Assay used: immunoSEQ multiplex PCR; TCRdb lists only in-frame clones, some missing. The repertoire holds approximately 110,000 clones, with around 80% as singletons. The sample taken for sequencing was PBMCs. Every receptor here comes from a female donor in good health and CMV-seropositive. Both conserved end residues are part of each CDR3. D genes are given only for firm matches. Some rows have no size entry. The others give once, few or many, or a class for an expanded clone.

CDR3 protein: CASSLNGGSGNEQFF
CDR3 DNA: TGTGCCAGCAGCTTAAACGGCGGGAGTGGGAATGAGCAGTTCTTC
clone size: .
D gene: TRBD2
J gene: TRBJ2-1
V gene: TRBV7-3

CDR3 protein: CASSFWTGGTGDTQYF
CDR3 DNA: TGCGCCAGCAGCTTTTGGACAGGGGGGACGGGAGATACGCAGTATTTT
clone size: .
D gene: TRBD1
J gene: TRBJ2-3
V gene: TRBV5-1

CDR3 protein: CASSPGTDSKGYEQYF
CDR3 DNA: TGTGCCAGCAGCCCCGGGACAGATTCAAAGGGCTACGAGCAGTACTTC
clone size: .
D gene: TRBD1
J gene: TRBJ2-7
V gene: TRBV4-2

CDR3 protein: CASSSDGLSGNTIYF
CDR3 DNA: TGTGCCAGCAGCTCCGATGGCCTCTCTGGAAACACCATATATTTT
clone size: few
D gene: .
J gene: TRBJ1-3
V gene: TRBV7-3

CDR3 protein: CASTRLGETQYF
CDR3 DNA: TGTGCCAGCACAAGACTAGGGGAGACCCAGTACTTC
clone size: .
D gene: .
J gene: TRBJ2-5
V gene: TRBV2

CDR3 protein: CASSGSWRAQDVVEPQHF
CDR3 DNA: TGTGCCAGTAGCGGGTCCTGGCGGGCTCAGGATGTCGTGGAGCCCCAGCATTTT
clone size: .
D gene: .
J gene: TRBJ1-5
V gene: TRBV19

CDR3 protein: CASSEGGVGQPQHF
CDR3 DNA: TGTGCCAGCAGTGAAGGGGGGGTCGGTCAGCCCCAGCATTTT
clone size: .
D gene: .
J gene: TRBJ1-5
V gene: TRBV2

CDR3 protein: CASRPQGQRANQPQHF
CDR3 DNA: TGTGCCAGCAGACCCCAGGGACAGAGGGCGAATCAGCCCCAGCATTTT
clone size: .
D gene: TRBD1
J gene: TRBJ1-5
V gene: TRBV28

CDR3 protein: CASGDRGDTGELFF
CDR3 DNA: TGTGCCAGCGGGGACAGGGGAGACACCGGGGAGCTGTTTTTT
clone size: .
D gene: TRBD1
J gene: TRBJ2-2
V gene: TRBV6-5

CDR3 protein: CASSLYGVSTEAFF
CDR3 DNA: TGTGCCAGCAGTTTATACGGGGTTTCGACTGAAGCTTTCTTT
clone size: .
D gene: .
J gene: TRBJ1-1
V gene: TRBV28

CDR3 protein: CSVEVRGSGPEAFF
CDR3 DNA: TGCAGCGTTGAGGTTAGAGGGAGCGGACCTGAAGCTTTCTTT
clone size: .
D gene: .
J gene: TRBJ1-1
V gene: TRBV29-1